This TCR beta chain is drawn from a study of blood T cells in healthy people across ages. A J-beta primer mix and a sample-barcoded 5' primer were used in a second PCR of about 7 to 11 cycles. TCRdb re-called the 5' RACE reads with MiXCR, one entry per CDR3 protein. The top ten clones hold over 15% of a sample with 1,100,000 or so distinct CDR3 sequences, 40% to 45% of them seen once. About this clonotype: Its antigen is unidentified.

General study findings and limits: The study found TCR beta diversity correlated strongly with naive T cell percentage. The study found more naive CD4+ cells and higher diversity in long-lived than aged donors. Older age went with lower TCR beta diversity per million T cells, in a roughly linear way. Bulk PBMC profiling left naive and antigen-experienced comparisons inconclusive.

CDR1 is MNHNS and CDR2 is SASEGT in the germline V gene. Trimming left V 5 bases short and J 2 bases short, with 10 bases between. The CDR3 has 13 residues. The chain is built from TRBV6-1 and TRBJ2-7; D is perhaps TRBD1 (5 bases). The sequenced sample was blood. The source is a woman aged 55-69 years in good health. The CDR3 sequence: CASSPTVTYEQYF. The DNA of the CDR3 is TGTGCCAGCAGTCCGACAGTTACCTACGAGCAGTACTTC.